These T cell receptor beta chains were read from a single sample in a study of T cell changes during pregnancy in multiple sclerosis. The assay was immunoSEQ multiplex PCR, and TCRdb's table has in-frame clones only and misses some. The sample contains tens of thousands of clones, approximately 92% of which appear only once. This specimen consisted of peripheral blood, obtained after pregnancy. Source of these receptors: a female donor with multiple sclerosis, enrolled in a pregnancy study. The CDR3 runs from the conserved cysteine through the conserved F or W. The order of the fields is V gene, clone size, J gene, D gene, CDR3 DNA, CDR3 protein. A D gene is named only where the DNA matches it firmly. A row's size may be missing; if present it is once, few, many or a size class.

TRBV11-2	-	TRBJ2-7	TRBD2	TGTGCCAGCAGCACCCCCGGGGCGGGGGCCTACGAGCAGTACTTC	CASSTPGAGAYEQYF
TRBV9	once	TRBJ2-2	TRBD2	TGTGCCAGCGGACTAGCGGGGGGCACCGGGGAGCTGTTTTTT	CASGLAGGTGELFF
TRBV30	-	TRBJ1-1	TRBD1	TGTGCCTGGAGTGTCACAGGGGGCTGGGGTACTGAAGCTTTCTTT	CAWSVTGGWGTEAFF
TRBV5-1	-	TRBJ2-7	-	TGCGCCAGCAGCTCGGAGACAGGTTTGGTGGACTACGAGCAGTACTTC	CASSSETGLVDYEQYF
TRBV18	-	TRBJ2-3	-	TGTGCCAGCTCACCCTCCCAGGGCAGGTCCACAGATACGCAGTATTTT	CASSPSQGRSTDTQYF
TRBV4-3	once	TRBJ2-5	TRBD1	TGCGCCAGCAGCCTAGGGACAGCCCCAGAGACCCAGTACTTC	CASSLGTAPETQYF
TRBV18	once	TRBJ2-1	-	TGTGCCAGCTCACCACAGGGAGCCCCACCCACTTACAATGAGCAGTTCTTC	CASSPQGAPPTYNEQFF
TRBV30	-	TRBJ1-2	-	TGTGCCTACCCCCGGGGGGGGCACTATGGCTACACCTTC	CAYPRGGHYGYTF
TRBV5-1	-	TRBJ2-1	-	TGCGCCAGCAGCTCACGGGGTGAGCAGTTCTTC	CASSSRGEQFF
TRBV6-4	-	TRBJ1-1	-	TGTGCCAGCAGTGAAGCCGGTGGAGCAGCTTTCTTT	CASSEAGGAAFF
TRBV7-9	-	TRBJ1-4	-	TGTGCCAGCAGCTTAGGAAGCTCTAATGAAAAACTGTTTTTT	CASSLGSSNEKLFF
TRBV7-2	-	TRBJ2-7	-	TGTGCCAGCAGCCCCCTATCGGCGTACTATTCCCCCTACGAGCAGTACTTC	CASSPLSAYYSPYEQYF
TRBV21-1	-	TRBJ1-2	-	TGTGCCAGCAGCCCGGGACAGGGGTACTATGGCTACACCTTC	CASSPGQGYYGYTF
TRBV7-2	few	TRBJ1-5	TRBD1	TGTGCCAGCAGCAAAGGACAGGGGGCCCAGTGGCCCCAGCATTTT	CASSKGQGAQWPQHF
TRBV14	-	TRBJ1-2	-	TGTGCCAGCAGCCAGGGGGGGACCTATGGCTACACCTTC	CASSQGGTYGYTF
TRBV30	-	TRBJ2-3	TRBD2	TGTGCCTGGAGTGACCTAGCGGGAGGGCAGACAGATACGCAGTATTTT	CAWSDLAGGQTDTQYF
TRBV19	-	TRBJ2-6	TRBD1	TGTGCCAGTAGTCCACCGGGACAGGGGGCTTATTCTGGGGCCAACGTCCTGACTTTC	CASSPPGQGAYSGANVLTF
TRBV19	-	TRBJ1-2	TRBD1	TGTGCCAGTAGTATAGACCGACAGGGTAACTATGGCTACACCTTC	CASSIDRQGNYGYTF
TRBV2	once	TRBJ1-4	-	TGTGCCAGCAGTGGGACAGCTAACCCCTTCTTTAATGAAAAACTGTTTTTT	CASSGTANPFFNEKLFF
TRBV6-5	-	TRBJ1-1	-	TGTGCCAGCTCGGTCGGGGGTTTGAGCACTGAAGCTTTCTTT	CASSVGGLSTEAFF
TRBV5-1	once	TRBJ1-1	TRBD1	TGCGCCAGCAGCCAAACGCCGACAGGGAGTGAAGCTTTCTTT	CASSQTPTGSEAFF
TRBV11-2	-	TRBJ1-1	-	TGTGCCAGCAGCTTATCACAGGGCACTGAAGCTTTCTTT	CASSLSQGTEAFF
TRBV5-1	-	TRBJ2-2	TRBD1	TGCGCCAGCAGCCGGGGACAGGGGAACACCGGGGAGCTGTTTTTT	CASSRGQGNTGELFF
TRBV30	-	TRBJ1-3	TRBD1	TGTGCCTGGAGTGATCCGGGACAGGGAAACACCATATATTTT	CAWSDPGQGNTIYF
TRBV5-6	-	TRBJ1-2	-	TGTGCCAGCAGCTACCAAGAAGGGACACCATATGGCTACACCTTC	CASSYQEGTPYGYTF
TRBV10-3	-	TRBJ1-2	TRBD1	TGTGCCATCTTGCAGGACAGGGCAAAGTATGGCTACACCTTC	CAILQDRAKYGYTF
TRBV25-1	-	TRBJ2-7	TRBD1	TGTCGGGGACAGGAGGAGTTTAGCGAGCAGTACTTC	CRGQEEFSEQYF
TRBV6-5	-	TRBJ2-5	-	TGTGCCAGCACCTCGGACCTGAAGGGGGAGACCCAGTACTTC	CASTSDLKGETQYF
TRBV7-9	once	TRBJ1-2	-	TGTGCCAGCAGCTCTCGAGGGCGGAACTCTATGGGGGGCTACACCTTC	CASSSRGRNSMGGYTF
TRBV19	-	TRBJ1-1	TRBD1	TGTGCCAGTAGTAATGGAATGGGGACAGAAAACACTGAAGCTTTCTTT	CASSNGMGTENTEAFF
TRBV29-1	-	TRBJ2-3	TRBD1	TGCAGCGTGAAAGGACAGGGGGCAGGTGTCAGGACAGATACGCAGTATTTT	CSVKGQGAGVRTDTQYF
TRBV11-3	-	TRBJ1-1	-	TGTGCCAGCAGCTTAGCGGGGGAAGACACTGAAGCTTTCTTT	CASSLAGEDTEAFF
TRBV11-2	-	TRBJ2-5	-	TGTGCCAGCAGCTTAACAGGCATACAAGAGACCCAGTACTTC	CASSLTGIQETQYF
TRBV28	-	TRBJ1-2	TRBD1	TGTGCCAGCAGTCCGGGACAGGATTATGTACATGGCTACACCTTC	CASSPGQDYVHGYTF
TRBV10-3	-	TRBJ1-2	-	TGTGCCATCAGTGCGGCGGGGGAAGAAGGGGGCTACACCTTC	CAISAAGEEGGYTF
TRBV5-1	-	TRBJ1-5	-	TGCGCCAGCAGCTTGGGGACAGGCAATCAGCCCCAGCATTTT	CASSLGTGNQPQHF
TRBV6-6	-	TRBJ1-2	-	TGTGCCAGCAGTTACTCGGTTACAGGAGCTAACTATGGCTACACCTTC	CASSYSVTGANYGYTF
TRBV10-2	-	TRBJ1-1	TRBD1	TGCGCCAGCAGTGAGTTAGGGCAGGGGGATGGTGAAGCTTTCTTT	CASSELGQGDGEAFF
TRBV21-1	once	TRBJ1-6	-	TGTGCCAGCAGCAAAGACTGTGGCTCTAGAGAGGATTCACCCCTCCACTTT	CASSKDCGSREDSPLHF
TRBV7-6	-	TRBJ1-1	-	TGTGCCAGCAGCTTAGGGTGGGGGGGGCGAAATGAAGCTTTCTTT	CASSLGWGGRNEAFF
TRBV4-1	-	TRBJ2-7	TRBD1	TGCGCCTCGAGACCGGACAGGGAAGCCTACGAGCAGTACTTC	CASRPDREAYEQYF
TRBV4-3	-	TRBJ2-1	TRBD2	TGCGCCAGCAGCCCAAGATATAGCGGGGGGGCGGAAGAGCAGTTCTTC	CASSPRYSGGAEEQFF
TRBV9	once	TRBJ1-4	-	TGTGCCAGCAGCGTAGCCGCAGGGTTGGGTGAAAAACTGTTTTTT	CASSVAAGLGEKLFF
TRBV18	-	TRBJ2-3	-	TGTGCCAGCTCACCACCGGTGGGCAGGACTAGCACAGATACGCAGTATTTT	CASSPPVGRTSTDTQYF
TRBV18	-	TRBJ2-5	-	TGTGCCAGCTCACCACTTTCTAGCCCGCAAGAGACCCAGTACTTC	CASSPLSSPQETQYF
TRBV12-5	few	TRBJ1-5	-	TGTGCTAGTGGTTTGTTGGAGGGGATCCAAATTCGTCCTAATCAGCCCCAGCATTTT	CASGLLEGIQIRPNQPQHF
TRBV4-1	-	TRBJ2-7	TRBD2	TGCGCCAGCATAGGCGGGGGAGAAAGAGACGAGCAGTACTTC	CASIGGGERDEQYF
TRBV9	-	TRBJ2-7	-	TGTGCCAGCAGCGTAGGGGCGGGGGAGCAGTACTTC	CASSVGAGEQYF
TRBV5-1	-	TRBJ1-2	-	TGCGCCAGCAGCTTCTCCCCGGGACATGACAACTATGGCTACACCTTC	CASSFSPGHDNYGYTF
TRBV6-5	few	TRBJ2-3	TRBD2	TGTGCCAGCAAAGCGGGAGGGGTCACAGATACGCAGTATTTT	CASKAGGVTDTQYF
TRBV13	-	TRBJ2-7	-	TGTGCCAGCAGCGGCCCCGCAGGGGTTCAGTACTTC	CASSGPAGVQYF
TRBV19	-	TRBJ1-4	-	TGTGCCAGTAGCGCGGACGGACTAAATGAAAAACTGTTTTTT	CASSADGLNEKLFF
TRBV27	-	TRBJ2-2	TRBD1	TGTGCCAGCAGTTTAGGGACAGGGGGCACCGGGGAGCTGTTTTTT	CASSLGTGGTGELFF
TRBV25-1	-	TRBJ2-1	TRBD2	TGTGCCAGCAGTGAACCCAGCGGGGGGGCGCGAAATGAGCAGTTCTTC	CASSEPSGGARNEQFF
TRBV18	-	TRBJ2-7	-	TGTGCCAGCTCACCCGGAGATACCCGTTACGAGCAGTACTTC	CASSPGDTRYEQYF
TRBV19	once	TRBJ2-3	-	TGTGCCAGTAGCCTGGGAGCGGACCTCTCGGATACGCAGTATTTT	CASSLGADLSDTQYF
TRBV6-5	-	TRBJ2-5	TRBD2	TGTGCCAGCAGTTCCCTAGCGGGGATGGGGACCCAGTACTTC	CASSSLAGMGTQYF
TRBV29-1	-	TRBJ2-7	TRBD1	TGCAGCGCCCTACCCGACAGGGGCTCCTACGAGCAGTACTTC	CSALPDRGSYEQYF
TRBV6-5	-	TRBJ1-1	-	TGTGCCAGCAACTCAGAGGGAAAGTCTCCTGAAGCTTTCTTT	CASNSEGKSPEAFF
TRBV2	-	TRBJ1-1	TRBD1	TGTGCCAGCAGACAACAGGGGCGGACCAAAGCTTTCTTT	CASRQQGRTKAFF